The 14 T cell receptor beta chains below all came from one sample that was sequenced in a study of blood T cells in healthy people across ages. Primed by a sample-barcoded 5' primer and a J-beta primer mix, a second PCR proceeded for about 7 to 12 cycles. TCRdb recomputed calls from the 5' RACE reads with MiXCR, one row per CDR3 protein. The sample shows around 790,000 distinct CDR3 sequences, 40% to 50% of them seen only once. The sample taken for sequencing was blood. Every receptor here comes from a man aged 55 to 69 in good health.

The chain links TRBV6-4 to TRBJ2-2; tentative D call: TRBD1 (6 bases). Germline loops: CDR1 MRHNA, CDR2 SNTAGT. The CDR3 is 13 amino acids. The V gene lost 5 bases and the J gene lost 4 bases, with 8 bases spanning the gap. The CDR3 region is CASSTGSTGELFF. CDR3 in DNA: TGTGCCAGCAGTACAGGGAGCACCGGGGAGCTGTTTTTT.

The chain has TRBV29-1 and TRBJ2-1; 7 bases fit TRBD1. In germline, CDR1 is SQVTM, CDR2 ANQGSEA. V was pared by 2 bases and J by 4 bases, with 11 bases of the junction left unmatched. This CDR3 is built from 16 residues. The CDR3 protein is CSVEPTGLRTYNEQFF. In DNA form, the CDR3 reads TGCAGCGTTGAACCGACAGGGCTACGTACTTACAATGAGCAGTTCTTC.

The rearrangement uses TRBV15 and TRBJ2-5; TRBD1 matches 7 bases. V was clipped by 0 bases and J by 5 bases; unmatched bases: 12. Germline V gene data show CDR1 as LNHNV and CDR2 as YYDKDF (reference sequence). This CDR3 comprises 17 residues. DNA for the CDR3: TGTGCCACCAGCAGAGATCAGCGTAGAGGGGGCGGGGAGACCCAGTACTTC. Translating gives CATSRDQRRGGGETQYF.

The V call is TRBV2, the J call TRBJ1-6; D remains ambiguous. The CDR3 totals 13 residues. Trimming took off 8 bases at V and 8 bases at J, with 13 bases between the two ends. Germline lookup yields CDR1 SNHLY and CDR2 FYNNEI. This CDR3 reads CASRRERDSPLHF. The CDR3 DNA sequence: TGTGCCAGCCGAAGGGAGAGGGATTCACCCCTCCACTTT. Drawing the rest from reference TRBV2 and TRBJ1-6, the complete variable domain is EPEVTQTPSHQVTQMGQEVILRCVPISNHLYFYWYRQILGQKVEFLVSFYNNEISEKSEIFDDQFSVERPDGSNFTLKIRSTKLEDSAMYFCASRRERDSPLHFGNGTRLTVT.

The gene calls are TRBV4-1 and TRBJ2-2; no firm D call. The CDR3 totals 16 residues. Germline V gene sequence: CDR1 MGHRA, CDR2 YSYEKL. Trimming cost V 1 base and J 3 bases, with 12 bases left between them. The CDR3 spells CASSQVAQADTGELFF. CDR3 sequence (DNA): TGCGCCAGCAGCCAAGTGGCCCAGGCTGACACCGGGGAGCTGTTTTTT.

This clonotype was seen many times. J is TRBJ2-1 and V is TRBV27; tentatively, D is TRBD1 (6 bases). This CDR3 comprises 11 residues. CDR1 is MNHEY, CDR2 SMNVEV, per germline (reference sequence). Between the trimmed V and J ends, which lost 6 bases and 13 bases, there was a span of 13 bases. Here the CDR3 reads CASSGLGGQFF. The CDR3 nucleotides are TGTGCCAGCAGCGGCTTAGGGGGTCAGTTCTTC.

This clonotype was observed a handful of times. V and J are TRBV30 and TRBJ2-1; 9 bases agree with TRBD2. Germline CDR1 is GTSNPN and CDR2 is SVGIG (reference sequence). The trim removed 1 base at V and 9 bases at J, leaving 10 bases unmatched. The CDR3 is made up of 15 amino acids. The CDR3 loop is CAWSEYWRGGSEQFF. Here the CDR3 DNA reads TGTGCCTGGAGTGAATATTGGCGGGGGGGGAGTGAGCAGTTCTTC.

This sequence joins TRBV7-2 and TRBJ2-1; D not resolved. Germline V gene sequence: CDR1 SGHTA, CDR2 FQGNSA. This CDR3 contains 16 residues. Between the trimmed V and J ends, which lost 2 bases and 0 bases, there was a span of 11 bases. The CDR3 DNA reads TGTGCCAGCAGCTTACGCTCTGAGAGCTCCTACAATGAGCAGTTCTTC. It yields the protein CASSLRSESSYNEQFF.

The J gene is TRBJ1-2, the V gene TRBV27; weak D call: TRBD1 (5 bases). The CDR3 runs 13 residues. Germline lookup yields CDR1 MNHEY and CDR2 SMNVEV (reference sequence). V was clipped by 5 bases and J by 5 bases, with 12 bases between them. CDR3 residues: CASSRDSQYGYTF. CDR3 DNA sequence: TGTGCCAGCAGTCGGGACTCCCAATATGGCTACACCTTC.

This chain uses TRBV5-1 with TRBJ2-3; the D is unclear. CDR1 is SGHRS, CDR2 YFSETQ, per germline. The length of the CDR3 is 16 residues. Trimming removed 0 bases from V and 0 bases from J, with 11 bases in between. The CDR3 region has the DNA TGCGCCAGCAGCTTGGTTGCTGCGGCGAGCACAGATACGCAGTATTTT. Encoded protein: CASSLVAAASTDTQYF.

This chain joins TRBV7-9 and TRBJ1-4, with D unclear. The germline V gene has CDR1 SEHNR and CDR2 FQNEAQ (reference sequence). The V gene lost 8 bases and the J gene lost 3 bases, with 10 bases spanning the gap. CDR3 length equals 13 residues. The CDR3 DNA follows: TGTGCCAGCCAGACGTACCCTAATGAAAAACTGTTTTTT. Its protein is CASQTYPNEKLFF.

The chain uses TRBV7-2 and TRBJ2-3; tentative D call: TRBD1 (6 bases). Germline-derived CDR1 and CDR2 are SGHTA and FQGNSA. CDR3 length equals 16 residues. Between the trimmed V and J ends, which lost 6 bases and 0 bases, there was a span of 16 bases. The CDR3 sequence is CASRFTGFTSTDTQYF. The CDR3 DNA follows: TGTGCCAGCAGGTTCACAGGGTTCACTAGCACAGATACGCAGTATTTT.

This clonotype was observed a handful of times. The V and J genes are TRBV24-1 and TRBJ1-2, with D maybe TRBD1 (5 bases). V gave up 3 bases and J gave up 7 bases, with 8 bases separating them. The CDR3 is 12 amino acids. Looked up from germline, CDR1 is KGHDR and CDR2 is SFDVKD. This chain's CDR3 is CATSDRGVGYTF. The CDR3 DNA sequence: TGTGCCACCAGTGATCGAGGGGTTGGCTACACCTTC.

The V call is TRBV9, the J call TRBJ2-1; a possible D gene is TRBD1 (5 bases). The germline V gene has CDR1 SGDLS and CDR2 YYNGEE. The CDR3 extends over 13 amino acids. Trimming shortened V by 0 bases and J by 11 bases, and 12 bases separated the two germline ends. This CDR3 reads CASSVEAGMKQFF. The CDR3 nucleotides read TGTGCCAGCAGCGTAGAAGCAGGGATGAAGCAGTTCTTC.